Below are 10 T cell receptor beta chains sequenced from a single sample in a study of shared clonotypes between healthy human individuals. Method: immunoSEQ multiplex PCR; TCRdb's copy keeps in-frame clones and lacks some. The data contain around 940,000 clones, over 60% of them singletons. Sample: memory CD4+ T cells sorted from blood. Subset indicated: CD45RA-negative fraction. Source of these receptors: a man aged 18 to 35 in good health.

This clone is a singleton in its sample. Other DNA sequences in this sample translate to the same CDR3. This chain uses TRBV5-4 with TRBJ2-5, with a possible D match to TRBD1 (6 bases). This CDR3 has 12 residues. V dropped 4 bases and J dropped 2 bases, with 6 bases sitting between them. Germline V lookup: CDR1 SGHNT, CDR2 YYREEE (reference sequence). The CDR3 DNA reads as TGTGCCAGCAGCAGGGGGCAAGAGACCCAGTACTTC. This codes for CASSRGQETQYF. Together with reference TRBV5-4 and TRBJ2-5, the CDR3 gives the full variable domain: ETGVTQSPTHLIKTRGQQVTLRCSSQSGHNTVSWYQQALGQGPQFIFQYYREEENGRGNFPPRFSGLQFPNYSSELNVNALELDDSALYLCASSRGQETQYFGPGTRLLVL.

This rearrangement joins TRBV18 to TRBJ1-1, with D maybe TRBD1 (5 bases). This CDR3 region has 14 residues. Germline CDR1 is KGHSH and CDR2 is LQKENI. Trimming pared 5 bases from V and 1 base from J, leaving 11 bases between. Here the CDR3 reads CASSEGRRNTEAFF. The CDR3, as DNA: TGTGCCAGCTCAGAGGGGCGCCGGAACACTGAAGCTTTCTTT.

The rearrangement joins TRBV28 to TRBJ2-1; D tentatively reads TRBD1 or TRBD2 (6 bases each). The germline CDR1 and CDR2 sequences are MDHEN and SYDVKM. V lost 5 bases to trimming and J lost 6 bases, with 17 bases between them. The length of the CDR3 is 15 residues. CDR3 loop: CASSPPGAGRNEQFF. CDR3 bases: TGTGCCAGCAGTCCCCCGGGGGCTGGTCGCAATGAGCAGTTCTTC. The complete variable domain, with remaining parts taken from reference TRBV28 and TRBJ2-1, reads DVKVTQSSRYLVKRTGEKVFLECVQDMDHENMFWYRQDPGLGLRLIYFSYDVKMKEKGDIPEGYSVSREKKERFSLILESASTNQTSMYLCASSPPGAGRNEQFFGPGTRLTVL.

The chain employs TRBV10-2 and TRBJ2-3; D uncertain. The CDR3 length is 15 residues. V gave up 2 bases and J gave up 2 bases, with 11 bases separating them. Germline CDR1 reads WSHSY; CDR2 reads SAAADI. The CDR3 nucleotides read TGCGCCAGCAGTGAGAAGGGTTGGAACACAGATACGCAGTATTTT. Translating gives CASSEKGWNTDTQYF.

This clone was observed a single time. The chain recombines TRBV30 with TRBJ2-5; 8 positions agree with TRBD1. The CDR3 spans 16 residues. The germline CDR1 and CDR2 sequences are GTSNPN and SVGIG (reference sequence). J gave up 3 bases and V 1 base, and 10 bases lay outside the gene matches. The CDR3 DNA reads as TGTGCCTGGAGTGGAGGATGGGCAGGGGGCGAAGAGACCCAGTACTTC. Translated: CAWSGGWAGGEETQYF. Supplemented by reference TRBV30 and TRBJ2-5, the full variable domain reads SQTIHQWPATLVQPVGSPLSLECTVEGTSNPNLYWYRQAAGRGLQLLFYSVGIGQISSEVPQNLSASRPQDRQFILSSKKLLLSDSGFYLCAWSGGWAGGEETQYFGPGTRLLVL.

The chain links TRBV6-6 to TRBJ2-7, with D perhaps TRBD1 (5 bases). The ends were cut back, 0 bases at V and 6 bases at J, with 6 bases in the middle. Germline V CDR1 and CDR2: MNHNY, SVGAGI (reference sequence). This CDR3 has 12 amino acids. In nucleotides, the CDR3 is TGTGCCAGCAGTTACTCGCAGGGCGAGCAGTACTTC. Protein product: CASSYSQGEQYF.

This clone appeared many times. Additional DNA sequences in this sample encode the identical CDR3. This CDR3 is CASSRGDNEQFF. As DNA, the CDR3 is TGTGCCAGTAGTAGGGGTGACAATGAGCAGTTCTTC. The V call is TRBV19, the J call TRBJ2-1; D is ambiguous. CDR1 is LNHDA, CDR2 SQIVND, per germline (reference sequence). The CDR3 runs to 12 residues. The germline V and J ends were trimmed by 4 bases and 5 bases, with 6 bases remaining between them.

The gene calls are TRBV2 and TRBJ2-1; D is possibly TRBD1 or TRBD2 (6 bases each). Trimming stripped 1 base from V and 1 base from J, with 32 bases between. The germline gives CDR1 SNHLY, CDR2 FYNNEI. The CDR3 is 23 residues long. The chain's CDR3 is CASSEGKWGAGPSLGGSYNEQFF. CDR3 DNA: TGTGCCAGCAGTGAAGGCAAATGGGGGGCGGGTCCTTCTCTTGGAGGTTCCTACAATGAGCAGTTCTTC.

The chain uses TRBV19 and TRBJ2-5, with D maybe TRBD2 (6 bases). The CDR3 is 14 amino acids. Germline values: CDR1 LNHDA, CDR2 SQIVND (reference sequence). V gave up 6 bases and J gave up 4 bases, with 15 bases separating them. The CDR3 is CASSSGTDRETQYF. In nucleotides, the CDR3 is TGTGCCAGTAGCTCCGGGACTGATAGAGAGACCCAGTACTTC.

The CDR3 nucleotides are TGTGCCAGCAGCTTACCTAGCGGGTACACAGATACGCAGTATTTT. Translated, it gives CASSLPSGYTDTQYF. The gene calls are TRBV7-2 and TRBJ2-3; 8 bases align to TRBD2. Germline-derived CDR1 and CDR2 are SGHTA and FQGNSA. Trimming at V came to 2 bases and at J to 2 bases, leaving 3 bases not matched to a gene. This CDR3 contains 15 residues.